One sample yielded the 16 T cell receptor beta chains listed below, sequenced in a study of blood T cells in healthy people across ages. Together with a sample-barcoded 5' primer, a J-beta primer mix was included in a second PCR lasting about 7 to 12 cycles. TCRdb re-called the 5' RACE reads with MiXCR, one entry per CDR3 protein. This table has around 1,500,000 distinct CDR3 sequences, roughly 27% appearing once. Sequences were obtained from blood. The receptors were gathered from a woman in her 30s in good health.

A few counts support this clonotype. The chain has TRBV6-5 and TRBJ2-5; D remains ambiguous. V dropped 7 bases and J dropped 4 bases, with 10 bases sitting between them. Per germline, CDR1 MNHEY and CDR2 SVGAGI. CDR3 length equals 12 residues. The CDR3 DNA reads TGTGCCAGCATCTCACCAGGAGAGACCCAGTACTTC. Translation gives CASISPGETQYF.

The gene calls are TRBV29-1 and TRBJ2-1, with 9 bases that match TRBD2. Germline loops: CDR1 SQVTM, CDR2 ANQGSEA. V lost 3 bases, J lost 13 bases, and 10 bases stayed unmatched. The length of the CDR3 is 13 residues. CDR3 sequence: CSVDQREEETQFF. The DNA for the CDR3 is TGCAGCGTTGATCAGCGGGAGGAAGAGACCCAGTTCTTC.

V usage is TRBV20-1 and J usage is TRBJ2-1, with 7 bases matching TRBD2. CDR3 length: 15 residues. Germline CDR1 and CDR2: DFQATT and SNEGSKA (reference sequence). The V gene end was trimmed by 4 bases and the J gene end by 0 bases; junction bases not matched to a gene: 6. The CDR3: CSAIAGVPSYNEQFF. The CDR3 DNA follows: TGCAGTGCTATTGCGGGAGTCCCCTCCTACAATGAGCAGTTCTTC.

The chain couples TRBV7-2 to TRBJ2-1, with a weak D call TRBD2 (7 bases). Trimming pared 3 bases from V and 10 bases from J, leaving 22 bases between. The CDR3 contains 16 residues. Looked up from germline, CDR1 is SGHTA and CDR2 is FQGNSA. CDR3 DNA sequence: TGTGCCAGCAGCTTTGCGGGCGCCGGGGGGCTTAGGGAGCAGTTCTTC. It specifies CASSFAGAGGLREQFF.

Only a few counts were recorded for this clonotype. This chain joins TRBV11-2 and TRBJ2-7; D call uncertain. Trimming pared 2 bases from V and 3 bases from J, leaving 14 bases between. The CDR3 totals 15 residues. Germline V gives CDR1 SGHAT, CDR2 FQNNGV. The CDR3 DNA follows: TGTGCCAGCAGCTTATTCTCGGGTCTACTCTACGAGCAGTACTTC. Translation: CASSLFSGLLYEQYF.

There are a few counts of this clonotype. V is TRBV27 and J is TRBJ1-2, with D uncertain. Germline V lookup: CDR1 MNHEY, CDR2 SMNVEV (reference sequence). The CDR3 length is 14 residues. V was shortened by 8 bases and J by 7 bases, with 20 bases between the two germline ends. CDR3 bases: TGTGCCAGCCGTCCGCTAGGCGGATCCGGTGGCTACACCTTC. As protein: CASRPLGGSGGYTF.

Ten or more counts support this clonotype. The V call is TRBV29-1, the J call TRBJ2-7; no clear D. V lost 5 bases, J lost 0 bases, and 8 bases lay in between. The CDR3 spans 12 residues. CDR1 is SQVTM, CDR2 ANQGSEA, per germline. This CDR3 reads CSVRASSYEQYF. Written as DNA, the CDR3 is TGCAGCGTTAGGGCGAGCTCCTACGAGCAGTACTTC.

This clonotype came up a few times. A junction boundary mismatches the germline segment, possibly from a read error. The chain has TRBV29-1 and TRBJ2-7; D possibly corresponds to TRBD1 (5 bases). The germline gives CDR1 SQVTM, CDR2 ANQGSEA. This CDR3 contains 15 residues. CDR3 amino acids: CSVEEVSGNSYEQYF. The CDR3 DNA sequence: TGCAGCGTCGAAGAAGTCTCAGGGAACTCCTACGAGCAGTACTTC.

In this sample, this clonotype turned up a few times. This chain links TRBV3-1 with TRBJ1-4; D uncertain. The CDR3 is made up of 14 amino acids. Trimming took 4 bases from V and 3 from J, leaving 9 bases between them. CDR1 is LGHDT and CDR2 is YNNKEL in the germline V gene (reference sequence). CDR3 amino acids: CASSLRPSNEKLFF. The CDR3 DNA is TGTGCCAGCAGCCTTCGACCGTCTAATGAAAAACTGTTTTTT.

The chain carries TRBV5-1 and TRBJ1-1; tentatively, D is TRBD1 (6 bases). Trimming shortened V by 2 bases and J by 1 base, and 9 bases separated the two germline ends. The CDR3 length is 14 residues. CDR1 and CDR2 (germline): SGHRS, YFSETQ. The CDR3 protein is CASSFAGQNTEAFF. The CDR3 bases are TGCGCCAGCAGCTTCGCGGGACAGAACACTGAAGCTTTCTTT.

This clonotype came up a few times. The V call is TRBV4-1, the J call TRBJ2-3; 15 nucleotides line up with TRBD2. Trimming at V came to 0 bases and at J to 3 bases, leaving 4 bases not matched to a gene. Per germline, CDR1 MGHRA and CDR2 YSYEKL. The CDR3 consists of 18 residues. The CDR3 sequence: CASSQDGTSGGMTDTQYF. CDR3 nucleotide sequence: TGCGCCAGCAGCCAAGACGGGACTAGCGGGGGGATGACAGATACGCAGTATTTT.

This clonotype was seen only a few times. A much larger clone sits a single nucleotide away, making a read error possible. V usage is TRBV10-3 and J usage is TRBJ2-5, with D uncertain. Germline loops: CDR1 ENHRY, CDR2 SYGVKD. This CDR3 spans 14 amino acids. The V end lost 6 bases, the J end lost 5 bases, and 16 bases lay between the germline ends. CDR3 loop: CAIRGKVNGETQYF. The DNA of the CDR3 is TGTGCCATCAGGGGGAAGGTTAATGGGGAGACCCAGTACTTC.

This clonotype appeared many times. This chain uses TRBV20-1 with TRBJ1-6; D is undetermined. CDR1 and CDR2 from the germline V gene are DFQATT and SNEGSKA (reference sequence). CDR3 length: 13 residues. Trimming took off 2 bases at V and 3 bases at J, with 5 bases between the two ends. The CDR3: CSARKDYNSPLHF. CDR3 nucleotide sequence: TGCAGTGCTAGAAAGGACTATAATTCACCCCTCCACTTT.

This sequence joins TRBV6-6 and TRBJ2-5; 10 bases are shared with TRBD2. The V and J ends lost 5 bases and 5 bases, in that order; junction bases with no gene match: 8. CDR1 is MNHNY and CDR2 is SVGAGI in the germline V gene (reference sequence). This CDR3 has 15 amino acids. The CDR3: CASSGSGGSSETQYF. CDR3 DNA: TGTGCCAGCAGTGGTAGCGGGGGGTCCTCGGAGACCCAGTACTTC.

This clonotype turned up a few times. The genes are TRBV6-5 and TRBJ2-1, with D uncertain. Deletions cut 5 bases from V and 5 bases from J, with 16 bases between. Germline CDR1 is MNHEY and CDR2 is SVGAGI. The CDR3 covers 15 residues. The CDR3, as DNA: TGTGCCAGCAGTCTCGGGCCCGACAAGAACAATGAGCAGTTCTTC. As protein: CASSLGPDKNNEQFF.

This chain links TRBV3-1 with TRBJ1-1; 7 bases fit TRBD1. Trimming took 5 bases from V and 0 from J; bases not matched to a gene: 9. Germline-derived CDR1 and CDR2 are LGHDT and YNNKEL (reference sequence). This CDR3 has 16 residues. CDR3 sequence (DNA): TGTGCCAGCAGCGACAGGGATAGGGGCATGAACACTGAAGCTTTCTTT. Amino acids: CASSDRDRGMNTEAFF.